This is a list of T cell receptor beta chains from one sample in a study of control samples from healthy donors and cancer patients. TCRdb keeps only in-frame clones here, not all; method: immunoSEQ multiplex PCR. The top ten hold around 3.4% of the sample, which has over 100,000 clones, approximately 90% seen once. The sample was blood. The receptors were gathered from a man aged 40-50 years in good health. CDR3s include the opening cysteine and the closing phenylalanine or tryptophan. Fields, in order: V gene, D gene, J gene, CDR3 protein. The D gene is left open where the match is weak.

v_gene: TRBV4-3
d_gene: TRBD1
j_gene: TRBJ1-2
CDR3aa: CASSQDEGAPWGYTF

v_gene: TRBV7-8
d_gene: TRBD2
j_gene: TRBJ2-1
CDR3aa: CASSLNRASGGLDEQFF

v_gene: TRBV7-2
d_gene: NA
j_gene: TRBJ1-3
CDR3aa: CASSPRSGNTIYF

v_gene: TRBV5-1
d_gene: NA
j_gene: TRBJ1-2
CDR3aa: CASTGKGRNGYTF

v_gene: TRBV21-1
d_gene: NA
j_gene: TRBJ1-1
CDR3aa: CASTSRRTEHMNTEAFF

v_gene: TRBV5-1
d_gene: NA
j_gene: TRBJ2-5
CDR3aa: CASSLIQETQYF

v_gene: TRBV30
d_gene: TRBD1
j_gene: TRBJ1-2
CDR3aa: CAWSVLGQGWGYGYTF

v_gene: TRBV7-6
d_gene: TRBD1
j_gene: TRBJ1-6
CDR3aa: CASSLGQGVMWNSPLHF

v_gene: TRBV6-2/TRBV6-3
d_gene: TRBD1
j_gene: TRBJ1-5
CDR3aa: CASSDQDRGRHQPQHF

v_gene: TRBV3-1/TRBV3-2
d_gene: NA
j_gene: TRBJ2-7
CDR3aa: CASSRGAHIEQYF

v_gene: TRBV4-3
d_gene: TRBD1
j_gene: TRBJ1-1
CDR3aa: CASSPGRGRDTEAFF

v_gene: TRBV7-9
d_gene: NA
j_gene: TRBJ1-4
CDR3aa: CASSPGDESTNEKLFF

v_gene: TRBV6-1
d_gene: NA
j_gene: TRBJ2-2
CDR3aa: CASSEPSRRGAGELFF

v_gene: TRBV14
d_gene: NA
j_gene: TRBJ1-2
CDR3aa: CASSQDMRTAVTF

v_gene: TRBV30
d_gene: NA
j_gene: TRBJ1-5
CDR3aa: CAWVAWVFYQPQHF

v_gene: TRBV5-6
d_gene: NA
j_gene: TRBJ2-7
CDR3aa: CASSLMQASYEQYF

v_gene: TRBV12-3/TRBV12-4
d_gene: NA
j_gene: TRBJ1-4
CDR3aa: CASSLASSEKLFF

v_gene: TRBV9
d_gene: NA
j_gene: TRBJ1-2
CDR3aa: CASTNYGYTF

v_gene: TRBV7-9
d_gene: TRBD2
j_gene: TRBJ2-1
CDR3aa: CASSLVPPGLAGDYNEQFF

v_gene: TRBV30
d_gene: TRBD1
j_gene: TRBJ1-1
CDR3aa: CAWSSDRGSAFF

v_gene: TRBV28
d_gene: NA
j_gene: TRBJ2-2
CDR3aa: CASSLSAGNTGELFF

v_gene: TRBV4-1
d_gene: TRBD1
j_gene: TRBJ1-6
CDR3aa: CASSLGQGPVVGALHF

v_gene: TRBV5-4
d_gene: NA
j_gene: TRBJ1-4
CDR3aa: CASSLVGADEKLFF

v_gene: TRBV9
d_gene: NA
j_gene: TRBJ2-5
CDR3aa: CASSVGAAPPQETQYF

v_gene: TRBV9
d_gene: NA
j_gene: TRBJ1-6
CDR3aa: CASRGSESPLHF

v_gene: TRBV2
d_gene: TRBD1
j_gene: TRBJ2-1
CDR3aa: CASSPRTGTLNEQFF

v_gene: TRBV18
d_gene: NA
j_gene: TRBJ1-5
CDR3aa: CASSPTGYYQPQHF